By frequency in the sample, the clone carrying this T cell receptor (beta chain) is medium-sized (0.01 to 0.1%). Its antigen is currently unknown. The sorted Tregs were CD4+CD25+CD127-/low cells. Findings and limits, study-wide: Whole repertoires were not studied in the larger cohort, only one V-J beta rearrangement. Tumor Treg TCRs overlapped most with tumor naive CD4+ cells. In terms of TCR gene usage, tumor memory CD4+ T cells clustered together with blood and lymph node memory CD4+ cells, as well as with lymph node naive CD4+ cells.

After constant-region reverse-primer amplification, full-length variable regions underwent semi-nested PCR with Nested Universal Primer A. MiXCR was run by TCRdb on the 5' RACE reads, yielding one entry per CDR3 protein. This sample yields 9,500 to 14,000 distinct CDR3 sequences, of which under 35% are seen a single time; roughly 3.2% belongs to the top ten. This receptor was identified in a female donor with breast cancer. The sample was Tregs sorted from a lymph node.

CDR3 DNA sequence: TGCAGCGTTGTATGGTGGGGAGACACTGAAGCTTTCTTT. Its protein product is CSVVWWGDTEAFF. The V gene is TRBV29-1, the J gene TRBJ1-1, with no clear D. Between the trimmed V and J ends, which lost 4 bases and 3 bases, there was a span of 12 bases. Germline CDR1 is SQVTM and CDR2 is ANQGSEA. The CDR3 sequence is 13 residues long.